This TCR beta chain originates from a study of blood T cell repertoires in COVID-19. Authors' processing steps: By means of reference gene primer amplification, nucleated cell counts were estimated. The assay was immunoSEQ multiplex PCR, and TCRdb's table has in-frame clones only and misses some. V, J and clone size reflect that table, while D and trimming were determined from the DNA. The table has 150,000 or so clones, about 92% seen once. V was trimmed by 2 bases and J by 2 bases, leaving 10 bases between them. There are 15 residues in the CDR3. CDR1 and CDR2 (germline): MNHEY, SMNVEV (reference sequence).

What was sequenced was peripheral blood. This sequence originates from a man in his fifties or sixties with active or convalescent COVID-19. This chain uses TRBV27 with TRBJ1-3; possible D gene TRBD1, 6 bases. CDR3 in DNA: TGTGCCAGCAGTTTAGGCGGGGGCCCTGGAAACACCATATATTTT. Residues: CASSLGGGPGNTIYF.